This T cell receptor beta chain is drawn from a study of blood T cell repertoires in COVID-19. The CDR3 has 15 amino acids. J gave up 3 bases and V 7 bases, and 11 bases lay outside the gene matches. Germline CDR1 reads SGHRS; CDR2 reads YFSETQ. The data were produced by immunoSEQ multiplex PCR, yet TCRdb's version contains in-frame clones alone and is incomplete. The table records more than 300,000 clones, 91% of them present only once. The chain is built from TRBV5-1 and TRBJ1-2, with 8 bases lining up with TRBD1. The clonotype was recovered from a woman aged 18-29 years who had recovered from COVID-19. The source material was peripheral blood. The DNA for the CDR3 is TGCGCCAGCCGTCTTGGACAGGGCTCAGACTATGGCTACACCTTC. It specifies CASRLGQGSDYGYTF.